One and the same sample provided the 21 T cell receptor beta chains below, sequenced in a study of T cells in Graves' hyperthyroidism and ophthalmopathy. The investigators amplified TCR beta CDR3 regions from RNA transcripts. The HTBI primer set drove a first-round RT-PCR of the TCR CDR3. A single record per CDR3 protein comes from TCRdb applying MiXCR to the multiplex PCR reads. The data hold approximately 400,000 distinct CDR3 sequences, with around a sixth observed a single time. The sequenced material came from blood. Receptors were obtained from a woman younger than 35 with Graves' hyperthyroidism.

This clonotype was picked up many times. The V call is TRBV9, the J call TRBJ2-3; tentative D call: TRBD2 (6 bases). CDR3 size: 15 residues. Germline V gives CDR1 SGDLS, CDR2 YYNGEE. V lost 4 bases to trimming and J lost 5 bases, with 17 bases between them. The CDR3 protein is CASSRDSLSLDTQYF. CDR3 nucleotide sequence: TGTGCCAGCAGCAGGGACTCCCTATCGCTAGATACGCAGTATTTT.

At least ten counts were recorded for this clonotype. The gene calls are TRBV30 and TRBJ2-7; the D gene is possibly TRBD1 (5 bases). Trimming took 0 bases from V and 3 from J, leaving 6 bases between them. Germline CDR1 is GTSNPN and CDR2 is SVGIG (reference sequence). The CDR3 runs 12 residues. The CDR3 sequence is CAWSVDSYEQYF. CDR3 bases: TGTGCCTGGAGTGTAGACAGCTACGAGCAGTACTTC.

This clonotype has only a few counts. V usage is TRBV20-1 and J usage is TRBJ1-4, with D possibly TRBD1 on 5 matching bases. This CDR3 is 16 amino acids long. Germline CDR1 reads DFQATT; CDR2 reads SNEGSKA (reference sequence). Trimming shortened V by 0 bases and J by 0 bases, and 11 bases separated the two germline ends. CDR3 sequence: CSARDPRAATNEKLFF. In DNA, the CDR3 is TGCAGTGCTAGAGATCCCAGGGCTGCAACTAATGAAAAACTGTTTTTT.

The table lists this clonotype with many counts. The V gene is TRBV28, the J gene TRBJ1-5; no reliable D call. This CDR3 has 16 residues. Germline CDR1 MDHEN, CDR2 SYDVKM. Trimming pared 3 bases from V and 4 bases from J, leaving 16 bases between. Here the CDR3 DNA reads TGTGCCAGCAGTTTGTACTCCTTGGCGGGAAATCAGCCCCAGCATTTT. Its protein product is CASSLYSLAGNQPQHF.

This clonotype was picked up many times. The chain combines TRBV7-3 with TRBJ1-6; D unresolved. V lost 5 bases to trimming and J lost 9 bases, with 23 bases between them. Germline CDR1 reads SGHTA; CDR2 reads FQGTGA. There are 17 residues in the CDR3. This chain's CDR3 is CASSPGSPQDMGSPLHF. CDR3 bases: TGTGCCAGCAGCCCGGGAAGCCCCCAGGATATGGGTTCACCCCTCCACTTT.

The chain employs TRBV7-3 and TRBJ2-3, with 16 bases fitting TRBD2. This CDR3 region has 17 residues. Per germline, CDR1 SGHTA and CDR2 FQGTGA. V lost 3 bases and J lost 6; bases outside the gene matches: 6. The CDR3 DNA follows: TGTGCCAGCAGCTTCGGGACTAGCGGGAGGGCGGGGGATACGCAGTATTTT. This translates into CASSFGTSGRAGDTQYF.

This clonotype was seen repeatedly, ten times or more. This chain links TRBV7-8 with TRBJ2-5; either TRBD1 or TRBD2 may supply D (5 bases each). This CDR3 comprises 12 residues. Germline CDR1 is SGHVS and CDR2 is FQNEAQ. The V end was cut by 5 bases, the J end by 5 bases, with 9 bases between. The CDR3 protein is CASSRGVETQYF. The CDR3 nucleotides read TGTGCCAGCAGCCGAGGGGTGGAGACCCAGTACTTC.

This clonotype has ten or more counts. This chain uses TRBV25-1 with TRBJ2-3; D may match TRBD1 or TRBD2 (5 bases each). The length of the CDR3 is 14 residues. CDR1 is MGHDK, CDR2 SYGVNS, per germline. Deletions cut 4 bases from V and 3 bases from J, with 11 bases between. In DNA form, the CDR3 reads TGTGCCAGCAGTGTTGGGGGACCAACAGATACGCAGTATTTT. As protein: CASSVGGPTDTQYF.

This clonotype was seen at least ten times. The chain carries TRBV2 and TRBJ2-1, with 7 bases identical to TRBD2. The J segment lost 6 bases and the V segment lost 7 bases, leaving 6 bases of the junction unmatched. Germline values: CDR1 SNHLY, CDR2 FYNNEI. This CDR3 comprises 13 residues. The CDR3, as DNA: TGTGCCAGCAAGCGGGACGCAACCAATGAGCAGTTCTTC. Its translation is CASKRDATNEQFF.

This clonotype turned up a few times. The CDR3 loop is CASSYSVGVGPTGELFF. Here the CDR3 DNA reads TGTGCCAGCAGTTACTCGGTCGGGGTGGGACCCACCGGGGAGCTGTTTTTT. The genes are TRBV6-5 and TRBJ2-2; the D call may be TRBD1 or TRBD2 (5 bases each). Germline V gene sequence: CDR1 MNHEY, CDR2 SVGAGI. This CDR3 spans 17 amino acids. V dropped 0 bases and J dropped 4 bases, with 15 bases sitting between them.

A note on this clonotype: A much larger clone is a single base away; this may be a read error. This chain connects TRBV20-1 to TRBJ2-5; TRBD1 might be the D (5 bases). V was shortened by 3 bases and J by 5 bases, with 19 bases between the two germline ends. Germline CDR1 reads DFQATT; CDR2 reads SNEGSKA (reference sequence). This CDR3 contains 15 residues. CDR3 nucleotide sequence: TGCAGTGCTAGTTGGAGCTGGAAGGGGCCGGAGACCCAGTACTTC. It translates to CSASWSWKGPETQYF.

This chain joins TRBV3-1 and TRBJ2-7, with 13 bases identical to TRBD2. Losses at the gene ends were 3 bases for V and 4 bases for J; bases not matched to a gene: 6. This CDR3 has 16 residues. The germline CDR1 and CDR2 sequences are LGHDT and YNNKEL (reference sequence). CDR3 in amino acids: CASSHGLAGAGYEQYF. The CDR3 region has the DNA TGTGCCAGCAGCCACGGACTAGCGGGGGCCGGATACGAGCAGTACTTC.

This clonotype was detected many times. The V and J genes are TRBV30 and TRBJ2-1, with 7 bases lining up with TRBD1. Germline V CDR1 and CDR2: GTSNPN, SVGIG (reference sequence). J lost 5 bases, V lost 2 bases, and 3 bases had no gene match. CDR3 size: 13 residues. CDR3 sequence: CAWSPGQHNEQFF. The CDR3 DNA is TGTGCCTGGAGTCCGGGACAGCACAATGAGCAGTTCTTC.

In this sample, this clonotype turned up many times. The genes are TRBV28 and TRBJ2-1; D is possibly TRBD1 (5 bases). The CDR3 is 13 residues long. V lost 5 bases to trimming and J lost 2 bases, with 7 bases between them. In germline, CDR1 is MDHEN, CDR2 SYDVKM. In nucleotides, the CDR3 is TGTGCCAGCAGTCCCAGGGCCTACAATGAGCAGTTCTTC. Translated, it gives CASSPRAYNEQFF. The full variable domain, with the rest looked up from reference TRBV28 and TRBJ2-1, is DVKVTQSSRYLVKRTGEKVFLECVQDMDHENMFWYRQDPGLGLRLIYFSYDVKMKEKGDIPEGYSVSREKKERFSLILESASTNQTSMYLCASSPRAYNEQFFGPGTRLTVL.

Many counts were recorded for this clonotype. CDR3 bases: TGTGCCAGCAGCTTGTCGGACAGGGCTAACACCGGGGAGCTGTTTTTT. This gives the protein CASSLSDRANTGELFF. This rearrangement joins TRBV5-5 to TRBJ2-2; TRBD1 aligns across 8 bases. V dropped 1 base and J dropped 2; count of bases not matched to a gene: 4. The CDR3 spans 16 residues. Germline-derived CDR1 and CDR2 are SGHKS and YYEKEE (reference sequence).

This clonotype was observed a few times. The chain links TRBV20-1 to TRBJ2-5; 11 nucleotides align to TRBD1. The junction had 2 bases not matched to a gene; V was cut back by 1 base and J by 4 bases. The CDR3 extends over 14 amino acids. Germline assignment: CDR1 DFQATT and CDR2 SNEGSKA (reference sequence). This CDR3 reads CSARAGTGGETQYF. The CDR3 coding sequence is TGCAGTGCTAGAGCCGGGACAGGGGGAGAGACCCAGTACTTC.

This clonotype was detected many times. The genes are TRBV7-8 and TRBJ2-5; 10 positions agree with TRBD1. Trimming at V came to 5 bases and at J to 4 bases, leaving 13 bases not matched to a gene. Germline V gene lookup returns CDR1 SGHVS and CDR2 FQNEAQ. The CDR3 is made up of 17 amino acids. DNA for the CDR3: TGTGCCAGCAGCCGTAGGGACAGGGGAGTACAGCGAGAGACCCAGTACTTC. This gives the protein CASSRRDRGVQRETQYF.

V usage is TRBV7-9 and J usage is TRBJ2-3; 8 bases match TRBD1. This CDR3 region has 17 residues. Germline-derived CDR1 and CDR2 are SEHNR and FQNEAQ (reference sequence). The trim removed 1 base at V and 2 bases at J, leaving 8 bases unmatched. The CDR3 bases are TGTGCCAGCAGCTTAGTTTCACAGGGGGTGTTCACAGATACGCAGTATTTT. It yields the protein CASSLVSQGVFTDTQYF.

The rearrangement joins TRBV2 to TRBJ2-7, with 10 bases lining up with TRBD2. The J segment lost 2 bases and the V segment lost 7 bases, leaving 8 bases of the junction unmatched. From germline, CDR1 is SNHLY and CDR2 FYNNEI. The CDR3 is 15 residues long. For the CDR3, the DNA is TGTGCCAGCAACCTGGGACTAGCGAGAACCTACGAGCAGTACTTC. Protein product: CASNLGLARTYEQYF.

This clonotype was found a few times. The chain uses TRBV20-1 and TRBJ1-5; D is possibly TRBD1 (5 bases). The CDR3 spans 13 residues. V shed 6 bases and J shed 8 bases, with 17 bases lying between them. CDR1 is DFQATT and CDR2 is SNEGSKA in the germline V gene (reference sequence). In DNA, the CDR3 is TGCAGTGCCCTAGGGGAAGGTTTTAAGCCCCAGCATTTT. Its translation: CSALGEGFKPQHF.

There are many counts of this clonotype. The V and J genes are TRBV12-5 and TRBJ2-7, with TRBD1 matching over 9 bases. CDR3 length equals 19 residues. The J segment lost 0 bases and the V segment lost 4 bases, leaving 16 bases of the junction unmatched. The germline V gene has CDR1 LGHNT and CDR2 FRNRAP. CDR3 in amino acids: CASGSTAGTGPRNSYEQYF. DNA of the CDR3: TGTGCTAGTGGTTCCACAGCCGGGACAGGGCCCAGAAACTCCTACGAGCAGTACTTC.